The clone carrying this TCR beta chain occurred once. Its antigen is unknown. This entry is derived from a study of shared clonotypes between healthy human individuals. Study-wide points: Clonotypes that were shared across a handful of donors made up roughly 5% of naive CD4 clonotypes.

Germline V gene data show CDR1 as LNHNV and CDR2 as YYDKDF (reference sequence). Trimming took off 0 bases at V and 9 bases at J, with 9 bases between the two ends. The CDR3 covers 14 residues. For each subset, genomic DNA was distributed in equal portions over several immunoSEQ plates. Generated by immunoSEQ multiplex PCR, the TCRdb table keeps only in-frame clones and is missing some. The sample lists 2,100,000 or so clones; about 94% were seen once. The CD4+ fraction was divided into a CD45RA+ naive subset and a CD45RA-negative memory subset. This clonotype was obtained from a man younger than 30 in good health. The rearrangement links TRBV15 to TRBJ1-6, with D maybe TRBD1 (6 bases). The specimen was naive CD4+ T cells sorted from blood. The subset is: CD45RA+ positively selected. CDR3: CATSREQGGSPLHF. The CDR3 region has the DNA TGTGCCACCAGCAGAGAACAGGGTGGTTCACCCCTCCACTTT.